These 24 T cell receptor beta chains were all obtained from the same sample, sequenced in a study of blood T cell repertoires in COVID-19. Libraries were prepared by immunoSEQ multiplex PCR; TCRdb keeps only in-frame clonotypes and omits some of them. Counted here are fewer than 650,000 clones, approximately 88% occurring once; the ten biggest clones make up about 8%. Sequenced sample: peripheral blood. The receptors shown here come from a woman in her forties or fifties with COVID-19, enrolled during active disease.

This chain uses TRBV27 with TRBJ2-7, with 7 positions matching TRBD1. Germline V gives CDR1 MNHEY, CDR2 SMNVEV (reference sequence). The CDR3 has 13 residues. Trimming removed 7 bases from V and 6 bases from J; junction bases left unmatched: 9. Written as DNA, the CDR3 is TGTGCCAGCACTGCAGGGGGTATCGGCGAGCAGTACTTC. Translated: CASTAGGIGEQYF.

J is TRBJ2-5 and V is TRBV24-1, with D possibly TRBD2 on 5 matching bases. V was shortened by 8 bases and J by 4 bases, with 10 bases between the two germline ends. The CDR3 spans 12 residues. Germline CDR1 KGHDR, CDR2 SFDVKD. The CDR3 DNA reads TGTGCCACCACGCCGGGGTTAGAGACCCAGTACTTC. It encodes CATTPGLETQYF.

The J gene is TRBJ1-2, the V gene TRBV6-5; 9 bases agree with TRBD1. The germline V gene encodes CDR1 MNHEY and CDR2 SVGAGI. The CDR3 is made up of 15 amino acids. The V and J ends lost 5 bases and 6 bases, in that order; junction bases with no gene match: 10. The CDR3, as DNA: TGTGCCAGCAGTAAAACAGGGGGCGCAGGGCATGGCTACACCTTC. Protein sequence: CASSKTGGAGHGYTF.

V is TRBV7-9 and J is TRBJ1-1, with 11 nucleotides matching TRBD1. The ends lost 10 bases at V and 6 bases at J; junction bases unmatched: 7. Germline V gives CDR1 SEHNR, CDR2 FQNEAQ (reference sequence). This CDR3 contains 13 residues. As DNA, the CDR3 is TGTGCCATTACCGCGGGACAGGGGGCTGAAGCTTTCTTT. It codes for CAITAGQGAEAFF.

As to this clone: The same CDR3 can be traced to other DNA sequences in this sample. The chain couples TRBV5-1 to TRBJ1-2; D perhaps matches TRBD1 (5 bases). This CDR3 has 13 residues. V lost 1 base and J lost 5, with 9 bases in between. CDR1 is SGHRS and CDR2 is YFSETQ in the germline V gene. CDR3 protein: CASSLPDSYGYTF. CDR3 bases: TGCGCCAGCAGCTTGCCCGACAGTTATGGCTACACCTTC.

This chain links TRBV28 with TRBJ1-5, with D tentatively TRBD1 (6 bases). V lost 3 bases and J 8 bases, leaving 11 bases between the germline ends. Looked up from germline, CDR1 is MDHEN and CDR2 is SYDVKM. This CDR3 contains 13 residues. CDR3 region: CASSFSRGEPQHF. CDR3 nucleotide sequence: TGTGCCAGCAGTTTCAGCAGGGGAGAGCCCCAGCATTTT.

In nucleotides, the CDR3 is TGTGCCAGCAGTCATTACAGGGGGCCGGCCCCTACAGATACGCAGTATTTT. Its protein product is CASSHYRGPAPTDTQYF. The chain employs TRBV28 and TRBJ2-3, with 9 bases identical to TRBD1. The CDR3 contains 17 residues. J was trimmed by 3 bases and V by 5 bases; bases with no gene match: 12. Germline V lookup: CDR1 MDHEN, CDR2 SYDVKM.

This clone was recorded a few times. The V call is TRBV25-1, the J call TRBJ1-6; D gene uncertain. Germline CDR1 reads MGHDK; CDR2 reads SYGVNS. This CDR3 spans 12 amino acids. With 6 bases removed from V and 5 bases from J, the gap between germline ends came to 5 bases. In nucleotides, the CDR3 is TGTGCCAGCAGGCGAAATAATTCACCCCTCCACTTT. Protein product: CASRRNNSPLHF.

The gene calls are TRBV29-1 and TRBJ1-5; D possibly corresponds to TRBD1 (6 bases). Trimming removed 4 bases from V and 5 bases from J, with 12 bases in between. CDR1 is SQVTM and CDR2 is ANQGSEA in the germline V gene. This CDR3 region has 13 residues. The CDR3 region is CSVAPAGDQPQHF. CDR3 nucleotides: TGCAGCGTTGCCCCGGCAGGGGATCAGCCCCAGCATTTT.

V and J are TRBV6-5 and TRBJ2-3; D is undetermined. CDR1 and CDR2 from the germline V gene are MNHEY and SVGAGI. The CDR3 has 15 residues. V was shortened by 1 base and J by 2 bases, with 10 bases between the two germline ends. The CDR3 DNA reads as TGTGCCAGCAGTTACTTAGGCACAGTCACAGATACGCAGTATTTT. This translates into CASSYLGTVTDTQYF.

The gene calls are TRBV5-1 and TRBJ1-2; D not resolved. From germline, CDR1 is SGHRS and CDR2 YFSETQ. CDR3 length: 15 residues. Trimming took 1 base from V and 2 from J, leaving 12 bases between them. CDR3 residues: CASSLSGRLNYGYTF. CDR3 coding DNA: TGCGCCAGCAGCTTGTCTGGCAGGCTAAACTATGGCTACACCTTC.

This chain links TRBV14 with TRBJ2-1; unclear D gene. This CDR3 spans 13 amino acids. The V gene lost 4 bases and the J gene lost 3 bases, with 7 bases spanning the gap. CDR1 SGHDN and CDR2 FVKESK come from the germline V gene. For the CDR3, the DNA is TGTGCCAGCAGCCTGACACGCTACAATGAGCAGTTCTTC. As protein: CASSLTRYNEQFF.

The gene calls are TRBV12-3 or TRBV12-4 and TRBJ2-7, with D possibly TRBD2 on 5 matching bases. This CDR3 has 12 residues. V lost 6 bases, J lost 3 bases, and 9 bases lay in between. The CDR3 here is CASRLAGYEQYF. CDR3 in DNA: TGTGCCAGCAGACTCGCGGGCTACGAGCAGTACTTC.

The chain joins TRBV4-1 to TRBJ2-1, with TRBD2 matching over 12 bases. The trim removed 2 bases at V and 6 bases at J, leaving 2 bases unmatched. The CDR3 has 15 residues. The V gene's germline CDR1 is MGHRA and CDR2 YSYEKL. CDR3 nucleotides: TGCGCCAGCAGCCAAACTAGCGGGGGGCCCAATGAGCAGTTCTTC. It is translated as CASSQTSGGPNEQFF.

The chain couples TRBV24-1 to TRBJ1-2, with 10 positions matching TRBD1. V dropped 6 bases and J dropped 0; count of bases not matched to a gene: 12. The CDR3 spans 18 residues. From germline, CDR1 is KGHDR and CDR2 SFDVKD. The CDR3 DNA sequence: TGTGCCACCAGTACCGGGACAGGGGCGAATCCCGCTAACTATGGCTACACCTTC. Translation: CATSTGTGANPANYGYTF.

The chain joins TRBV19 to TRBJ2-3; 13 bases match TRBD2. V trimming: 3 bases; J trimming: 5 bases; junction bases outside the gene matches: 5. CDR1 LNHDA and CDR2 SQIVND come from the germline V gene (reference sequence). CDR3 length: 16 residues. The CDR3 protein is CASSIRGLAGEDTQYF. The CDR3 DNA sequence: TGTGCCAGTAGTATTCGTGGACTAGCGGGGGAAGATACGCAGTATTTT.

This chain joins TRBV19 and TRBJ2-3; 7 bases fit TRBD2. The V segment lost 7 bases and the J segment 2 bases; nucleotides outside the gene matches: 12. Germline V gene lookup returns CDR1 LNHDA and CDR2 SQIVND (reference sequence). This CDR3 region has 16 residues. CDR3 protein: CASTGTKGAFTDTQYF. Written as DNA, the CDR3 is TGTGCCAGTACTGGGACTAAAGGGGCCTTCACAGATACGCAGTATTTT.

The genes are TRBV11-2 and TRBJ2-3, with 8 bases matching TRBD2. V was pared by 7 bases and J by 2 bases, with 11 bases of the junction left unmatched. CDR1 and CDR2 (germline): SGHAT, FQNNGV. The CDR3 is 16 amino acids. The CDR3 region has the DNA TGTGCCAGCACCGCAGAGGGCGGGGGGATCACAGATACGCAGTATTTT. Its translation: CASTAEGGGITDTQYF.

The J gene is TRBJ1-5, the V gene TRBV15; D ambiguous. Trimming pared 4 bases from V and 4 bases from J, leaving 23 bases between. This CDR3 has 18 amino acids. Looked up from germline, CDR1 is LNHNV and CDR2 is YYDKDF (reference sequence). The CDR3 reads CATSKALTIVQPNQPQHF. CDR3 coding DNA: TGTGCCACCAGCAAAGCTCTCACTATTGTGCAGCCAAATCAGCCCCAGCATTTT.

This clone was observed once. The rearrangement uses TRBV4-1 and TRBJ1-2; the D gene is possibly TRBD1 (6 bases). V was shortened by 4 bases and J by 11 bases, with 20 bases between the two germline ends. Germline CDR1 is MGHRA and CDR2 is YSYEKL. The CDR3 sequence is 14 residues long. The CDR3 reads CASSRALGGEGYTF. CDR3 nucleotide sequence: TGCGCCAGCAGCCGGGCATTAGGGGGGGAGGGGTACACCTTC.

The chain combines TRBV6-1 with TRBJ1-2, with 8 bases that match TRBD1. J lost 8 bases, V lost 4 bases, and 15 bases had no gene match. The CDR3 sequence is 16 residues long. The germline V gene encodes CDR1 MNHNS and CDR2 SASEGT. In DNA form, the CDR3 reads TGTGCCAGCAGTGCATTAACGACAGGGGACTCCTTGGGCTACACCTTC. Its translation: CASSALTTGDSLGYTF.

This rearrangement joins TRBV6-6 to TRBJ2-7, with 9 nucleotides matching TRBD1. Germline loops: CDR1 MNHNY, CDR2 SVGAGI (reference sequence). After removal of 8 bases from V and 4 bases from J, the junction contained 9 bases not matched to a gene. This CDR3 has 14 amino acids. The CDR3 DNA sequence: TGTGCCAGCCGCCCGGGACAGGGTGGGTACGAGCAGTACTTC. Translation gives CASRPGQGGYEQYF.

This clone occurred once. The rearrangement links TRBV27 to TRBJ2-1, with 9 bases identical to TRBD1. Per the germline V gene, CDR1 is MNHEY and CDR2 is SMNVEV (reference sequence). Trimming at V came to 8 bases and at J to 7 bases, leaving 3 bases not matched to a gene. This CDR3 contains 12 residues. CDR3 sequence reads: CASGTGSNEQFF. CDR3 nucleotides: TGTGCCAGCGGGACAGGGAGTAATGAGCAGTTCTTC.

The chain joins TRBV5-6 to TRBJ2-5, with TRBD1 matching over 12 bases. Trimming took 3 bases from V and 5 from J; bases not matched to a gene: 8. Germline-derived CDR1 and CDR2 are SGHDT and YYEEEE. This CDR3 spans 16 amino acids. The CDR3 region is CASSWGTGGSVETQYF. The CDR3, as DNA: TGTGCCAGCAGCTGGGGGACAGGGGGCTCGGTGGAGACCCAGTACTTC. Based on the CDR3 plus reference TRBV5-6 and TRBJ2-5, the full variable domain is DAGVTQSPTHLIKTRGQQVTLRCSPKSGHDTVSWYQQALGQGPQFIFQYYEEEERQRGNFPDRFSGHQFPNYSSELNVNALLLGDSALYLCASSWGTGGSVETQYFGPGTRLLVL.